This T cell receptor (beta chain) derives from a study of T cell responses to AZD1222 COVID-19 vaccine. General observations from the study: Targets within unmutated variant regions were reportedly found for nearly half of spike-specific TCRs. Vaccine-related CD4 TCRs covered spike, predominating at 160-218 and 743-854. Donor demographics were predominantly white British with a female majority; clonal diversity may be underestimated.

Worth noting for this clone: Its antigen is not known.

Repertoires were generated with immunoSEQ multiplex PCR, while TCRdb's copy carries only in-frame clones and drops some. The sample holds some 130,000 clones, around 90% seen once. The CDR3 sequence is 14 residues long. Per the germline V gene, CDR1 is SGHNT and CDR2 is YYREEE (reference sequence). V shed 0 bases and J shed 1 base, with 7 bases lying between them. The V call is TRBV5-4, the J call TRBJ1-1; D ambiguous. The TCR originated in an adult in good health. Sample: peripheral blood, taken on day 0 of MenACWY control vaccination. CDR3 in DNA: TGTGCCAGCAGCTTGGCTTCTCAGAACACTGAAGCTTTCTTT. This encodes CASSLASQNTEAFF.